The sequence of this T cell receptor (beta chain) was determined in a study of blood T cell repertoires in COVID-19. This clone occurred once. The table came from immunoSEQ multiplex PCR; TCRdb's copy has only in-frame clones and leaves some out. The profile shows approximately 390,000 clones, 90% of them singletons. V was clipped by 5 bases and J by 7 bases, with 9 bases between them. The CDR3 totals 12 residues. Germline CDR1 SEHNR, CDR2 FQNEAQ (reference sequence). The sample was peripheral blood. The source of this sequence is a young man with active or convalescent COVID-19. The rearrangement links TRBV7-9 to TRBJ1-5; no definite D call. The CDR3 nucleotides are TGTGCCAGCAGCGATCTTGGCCAGCCCCAGCATTTT. Protein sequence: CASSDLGQPQHF.